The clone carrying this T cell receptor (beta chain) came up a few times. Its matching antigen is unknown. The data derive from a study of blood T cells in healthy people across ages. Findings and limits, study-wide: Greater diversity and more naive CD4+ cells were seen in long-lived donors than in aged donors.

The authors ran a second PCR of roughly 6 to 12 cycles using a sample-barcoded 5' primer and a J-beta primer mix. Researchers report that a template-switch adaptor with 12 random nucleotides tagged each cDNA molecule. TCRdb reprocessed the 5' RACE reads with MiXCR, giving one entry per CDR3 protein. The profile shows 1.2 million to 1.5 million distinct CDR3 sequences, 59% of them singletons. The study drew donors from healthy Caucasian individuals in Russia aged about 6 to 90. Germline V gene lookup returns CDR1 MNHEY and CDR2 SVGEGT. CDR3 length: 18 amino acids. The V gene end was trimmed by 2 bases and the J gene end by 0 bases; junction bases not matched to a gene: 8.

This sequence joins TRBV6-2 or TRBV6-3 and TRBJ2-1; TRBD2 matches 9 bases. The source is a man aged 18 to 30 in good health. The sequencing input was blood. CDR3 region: CASSYALAGRGSYNEQFF. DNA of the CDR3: TGTGCCAGCAGTTACGCTCTAGCGGGAAGGGGCTCCTACAATGAGCAGTTCTTC.